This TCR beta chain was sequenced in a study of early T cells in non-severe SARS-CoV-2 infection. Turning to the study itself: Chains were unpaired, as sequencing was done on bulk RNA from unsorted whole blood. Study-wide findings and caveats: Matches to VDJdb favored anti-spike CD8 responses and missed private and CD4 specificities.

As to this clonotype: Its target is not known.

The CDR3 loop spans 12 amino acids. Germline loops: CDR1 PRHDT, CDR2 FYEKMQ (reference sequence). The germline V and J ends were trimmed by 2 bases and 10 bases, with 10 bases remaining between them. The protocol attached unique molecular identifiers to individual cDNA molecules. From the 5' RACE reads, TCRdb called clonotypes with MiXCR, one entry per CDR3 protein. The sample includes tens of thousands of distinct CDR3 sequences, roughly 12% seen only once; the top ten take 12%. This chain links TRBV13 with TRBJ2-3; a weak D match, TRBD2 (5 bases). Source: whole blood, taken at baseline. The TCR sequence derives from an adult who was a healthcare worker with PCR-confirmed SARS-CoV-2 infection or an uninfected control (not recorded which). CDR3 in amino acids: CASSLRAASQYF. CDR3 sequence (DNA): TGTGCCAGCAGCTTACGAGCGGCGTCGCAGTATTTT.